This paragraph covers one T cell receptor beta chain sequence. The antigen is not known. This sample is part of a study of T cell repertoires in cytomegalovirus infection. Overall study: In the study, CMV epitopes included recently identified HLA-C-restricted and well-studied HLA-B-restricted ones. Both a matching HLA type and CMV infection were indicated by public TCR beta signatures.

In TCRdb, the reads were re-called with MiXCR into one record per CDR3 protein. This table holds 350,000 to 400,000 distinct CDR3 sequences, 34% found once. Study-level results: Totalled public TCR beta family frequency picked out people who carried CMV plus the relevant HLA. The ex vivo response showed dominance by HLA-C-restricted CMV-specific TCR beta clonotypes.

V was cut by 1 base and J by 4 bases, with 10 bases left in between. Germline CDR1 MNHEY, CDR2 SMNVEV (reference sequence). The CDR3 runs 15 residues. The sample here was cultured PBMCs, taken from culture after CMV antigen stimulation. The rearrangement joins TRBV27 to TRBJ2-2; D gene uncertain. The sequence was obtained from a human donor in good health (CMV status not recorded). Some clones in this sample may be carry-over from other donors' samples. The CDR3 nucleotides read TGTGCCAGCAGTTTATTCGTCTTGGGCACCGGGGAGCTGTTTTTT. Translated: CASSLFVLGTGELFF.